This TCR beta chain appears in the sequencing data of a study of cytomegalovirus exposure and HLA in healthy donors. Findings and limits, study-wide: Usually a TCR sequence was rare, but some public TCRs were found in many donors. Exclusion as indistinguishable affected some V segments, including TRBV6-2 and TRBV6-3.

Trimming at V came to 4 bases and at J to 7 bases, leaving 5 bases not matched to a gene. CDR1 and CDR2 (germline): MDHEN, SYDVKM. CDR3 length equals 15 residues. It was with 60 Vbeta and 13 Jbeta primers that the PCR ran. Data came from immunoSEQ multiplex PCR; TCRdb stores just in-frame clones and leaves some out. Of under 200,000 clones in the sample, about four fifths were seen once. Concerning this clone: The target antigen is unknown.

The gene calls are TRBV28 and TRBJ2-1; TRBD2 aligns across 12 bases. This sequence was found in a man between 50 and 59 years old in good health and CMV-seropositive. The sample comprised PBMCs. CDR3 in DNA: TGTGCCAGCAGTTATGTGCTAGCGGGGGGGAATGAGCAGTTCTTC. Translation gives CASSYVLAGGNEQFF.